Listed below are T cell receptor beta chains from one sample, sequenced in a study of blood T cells in healthy people across ages. A single record per CDR3 protein comes from TCRdb applying MiXCR to the 5' RACE reads. This table has some 1.7 million distinct CDR3 sequences, under 30% appearing once. The material sequenced was blood. These receptors came from a woman aged 25 to 39 in good health. Both conserved end residues are part of each CDR3. Fields, in order: D gene, clone size, CDR3 length, V gene, J gene, CDR3 protein, CDR3 DNA. The D gene is left open where the match is weak. Part of the rows lack a size; the others show once, few, many or a class for expanded clones.

>TRBD2|.|14|TRBV7-9|TRBJ2-4
CASRPSGSRNEQYF
TGTGCCAGCAGGCCTAGCGGGAGTAGAAATGAGCAGTACTTC
>.|.|14|TRBV7-2|TRBJ2-5
CASSNRRREETQYF
TGTGCCAGCAGCAATCGGCGCAGAGAAGAGACCCAGTACTTC
>.|few|14|TRBV3-1|TRBJ1-2
CASSRDNPDYGYTF
TGTGCCAGCAGCCGGGACAACCCTGACTATGGCTACACCTTC
>.|few|14|TRBV4-3|TRBJ2-7
CASSQGRDGYEQYF
TGCGCCAGCAGCCAAGGCCGGGACGGATACGAGCAGTACTTC
>TRBD2|many|15|TRBV7-2|TRBJ2-5
CASSELAGYFGTQYF
TGTGCCAGCAGCGAACTAGCGGGTTACTTCGGGACCCAGTACTTC
>.|.|15|TRBV11-2|TRBJ2-1
CASSGEAGWGNEQFF
TGTGCCAGCAGCGGAGAAGCGGGTTGGGGCAATGAGCAGTTCTTC
>.|.|14|TRBV2|TRBJ1-5
CASSTQGINQPQHF
TGTGCCAGCAGCACCCAGGGTATCAATCAGCCCCAGCATTTT
>.|many|11|TRBV5-1|TRBJ2-7
CASSLGDEQYF
TGTGCCAGCAGTTTAGGGGACGAGCAGTACTTC
>.|few|16|TRBV9|TRBJ1-2
CASSVLAQGPFYGYTF
TGTGCCAGCAGCGTTCTAGCCCAGGGGCCTTTCTATGGCTACACCTTC
>.|few|17|TRBV3-1|TRBJ2-3
CASSQALGFEGRETQYF
TGTGCCAGCAGCCAAGCCCTGGGCTTCGAGGGCCGGGAGACCCAGTATTTT
>.|.|18|TRBV28|TRBJ2-3
CASSPPGRVLDRTDTQYF
TGTGCCAGCAGTCCACCCGGCAGGGTATTGGATCGCACAGATACGCAGTATTTT
>TRBD1|.|15|TRBV12-3/TRBV12-4|TRBJ1-2
CASTLQGARVYGYTF
TGTGCCAGCACCTTACAGGGGGCGCGGGTCTATGGCTACACCTTC
>TRBD2|few|19|TRBV5-6|TRBJ2-7
CASEDRTSGRLLGPYEQYF
TGTGCCAGCGAAGATAGGACTAGCGGTCGATTACTGGGTCCCTACGAGCAGTACTTC
>.|few|13|TRBV20-1|TRBJ1-2
CSAWGARNYGYTF
TGCAGTGCTTGGGGCGCCCGTAACTATGGCTACACCTTC
>.|.|15|TRBV2|TRBJ1-4
CASSPEGATNEKLFF
TGTGCCAGCAGCCCAGAGGGTGCAACTAATGAAAAACTGTTTTTT
>.|.|15|TRBV2|TRBJ1-4
CASSPQTLGNEKLFF
TGTGCCAGCAGCCCGCAGACCCTGGGAAATGAAAAACTGTTTTTT
>TRBD1|.|14|TRBV5-1|TRBJ2-3
CASRIDRGTDTQYF
TGCGCCAGCAGGATAGACAGGGGCACAGATACGCAGTATTTT
>TRBD2|.|14|TRBV5-1|TRBJ2-1
CASSFVSGFNEQFF
TGCGCCAGCAGCTTCGTTAGCGGGTTCAATGAGCAGTTCTTC
>.|many|15|TRBV12-3/TRBV12-4|TRBJ2-6
CASSFYLSGANVLTF
TGTGCCAGCAGTTTTTACCTCTCTGGGGCCAACGTCCTGACTTTC
>TRBD2|many|14|TRBV5-1|TRBJ2-1
CASRGSGDYNEQFF
TGCGCCAGCAGAGGAAGCGGGGATTACAATGAGCAGTTCTTC
>TRBD1|.|16|TRBV5-1|TRBJ2-7
CASSSLSGTGLGEQYF
TGCGCCAGCAGCTCACTTTCCGGGACAGGCTTGGGCGAGCAGTACTTC
>.|.|15|TRBV5-6|TRBJ2-5
CASSQWQGIGETQYF
TGTGCCAGCAGCCAATGGCAGGGTATCGGGGAGACCCAGTACTTC
>.|.|11|TRBV29-1|TRBJ2-7
CSVIPGDEQYF
TGCAGCGTGATACCGGGGGACGAGCAGTACTTC
>TRBD1|.|19|TRBV5-1|TRBJ1-2
CASSVESSWAGTGNYGHTF
TGCGCCAGCAGCGTGGAGTCCTCCTGGGCCGGGACAGGGAACTATGGCCACACCTTC
>TRBD1|.|17|TRBV11-1|TRBJ2-3
CASSFRDETGGADTQYF
TGTGCCAGCAGCTTTCGTGACGAGACAGGGGGCGCAGATACGCAGTATTTT
>TRBD1|many|15|TRBV9|TRBJ2-7
CASSEGQGISYEQYF
TGTGCCAGCAGCGAGGGACAGGGGATCTCCTACGAGCAGTACTTC
>.|few|15|TRBV28|TRBJ2-5
CASSHPRLVQETQYF
TGTGCCAGCAGTCATCCCCGACTAGTTCAAGAGACCCAGTACTTC
>.|few|15|TRBV20-1|TRBJ2-7
CSARGNTASSYEQYF
TGCAGTGCTAGAGGCAACACCGCTAGCTCCTACGAGCAGTACTTC
>.|.|11|TRBV9|TRBJ2-2
CAPGRIGELFF
TGTGCCCCAGGGAGGATCGGGGAGCTGTTTTTT
>TRBD1|many|14|TRBV6-5|TRBJ2-3
CASSWGQGADTQYF
TGTGCCAGCAGTTGGGGACAGGGCGCAGATACGCAGTATTTT
>.|.|15|TRBV4-2|TRBJ2-2
CASSQGGGNAGELFF
TGTGCCAGCAGCCAAGGAGGGGGGAACGCCGGGGAACTGTTTTTT
>.|.|16|TRBV7-9|TRBJ2-2
CASSLPRLRNTGELFF
TGTGCCAGCAGCTTACCCCGGCTTCGGAACACCGGGGAGCTGTTTTTT
>.|few|15|TRBV20-1|TRBJ2-1
CSAVRASGPYNEQFF
TGCAGTGCCGTAAGAGCTAGTGGGCCCTACAATGAGCAGTTCTTC
>.|.|13|TRBV9|TRBJ2-1
CASSVSSEAEQFF
TGTGCCAGCAGTGTTTCGAGCGAGGCTGAGCAGTTCTTC
>.|many|15|TRBV2|TRBJ2-7
CASAGRLTTIGEQYF
TGTGCCAGCGCAGGGAGGCTAACAACAATCGGCGAGCAGTACTTC
>TRBD2|.|14|TRBV6-6|TRBJ2-7
CTSSYSGTSNEQYF
TGTACCAGCAGTTACTCGGGGACTAGCAACGAGCAGTACTTC
>.|.|16|TRBV21-1|TRBJ2-5
CASGSRLAGSQETQYF
TGTGCCAGCGGCTCACGACTAGCGGGGAGCCAAGAGACCCAGTACTTC